The 21 T cell receptor beta chains below all came from one sample that was sequenced in a study of blood T cell repertoires in COVID-19. Repertoires were generated with immunoSEQ multiplex PCR, while TCRdb's copy carries only in-frame clones and drops some. The sample records about 70,000 clones, 89% being singletons. The specimen was peripheral blood. These receptors came from a man in his fifties or sixties with acute or convalescent COVID-19.

This chain uses TRBV6-6 with TRBJ1-6, with TRBD1 matching 7 bases. The CDR3 length is 15 residues. From germline, CDR1 is MNHNY and CDR2 SVGAGI (reference sequence). J lost 7 bases, V lost 6 bases, and 9 bases had no gene match. CDR3 region: CASRIPGQSNSPLHF. The CDR3 coding sequence is TGTGCCAGCAGGATTCCGGGACAGTCAAATTCACCCCTCCACTTT.

V and J are TRBV18 and TRBJ1-5; possible D gene TRBD1, 5 bases. The CDR3 has 15 residues. Per the germline V gene, CDR1 is KGHSH and CDR2 is LQKENI. Trimming stripped 6 bases from V and 3 bases from J, with 15 bases between. This CDR3 is CASSTAGRTNQPQHF. CDR3 nucleotides: TGTGCCAGCTCGACAGCAGGGAGGACCAATCAGCCCCAGCATTTT.

This clone was seen more than once but under ten times. The chain carries TRBV24-1 and TRBJ2-5; D perhaps matches TRBD1 (6 bases). CDR3 length: 13 residues. Looked up from germline, CDR1 is KGHDR and CDR2 is SFDVKD. The V end was cut by 3 bases, the J end by 3 bases, with 7 bases between. The CDR3 coding sequence is TGTGCCACCAGTGATGGGGGCAAAGAGACCCAGTACTTC. It is translated as CATSDGGKETQYF.

This chain joins TRBV6-5 and TRBJ2-1; 7 nucleotides agree with TRBD1. V lost 7 bases, J lost 4 bases, and 10 bases stayed unmatched. This CDR3 contains 15 residues. Germline V lookup: CDR1 MNHEY, CDR2 SVGAGI. The CDR3 DNA reads as TGTGCCAGCACCGGTCCGGACAGGTTATACAATGAGCAGTTCTTC. This encodes CASTGPDRLYNEQFF.

This chain uses TRBV18 with TRBJ2-2, with D possibly being TRBD1 (6 bases). Looked up from germline, CDR1 is KGHSH and CDR2 is LQKENI. V gave up 3 bases and J gave up 1 base, with 12 bases separating them. This CDR3 is 16 amino acids long. CDR3 nucleotides: TGTGCCAGCTCACCGACAGGCCCGATGAACACCGGGGAGCTGTTTTTT. It encodes CASSPTGPMNTGELFF.

The chain joins TRBV4-1 to TRBJ2-1, with D tentatively TRBD1 (5 bases). This CDR3 region has 13 residues. From germline, CDR1 is MGHRA and CDR2 YSYEKL. V gave up 3 bases and J gave up 3 bases, with 6 bases separating them. The CDR3 reads CASSQGLYNEQFF. The CDR3 DNA follows: TGCGCCAGCAGCCAGGGGCTCTACAATGAGCAGTTCTTC.

This clone has a single count. V gene TRBV21-1 combines with J gene TRBJ1-1. TRBV21-1 represents a pseudogene. This CDR3 has 16 amino acids. This CDR3 reads CASSNPPVEGNTEAFF. In DNA, the CDR3 is TGTGCCAGCAGCAACCCGCCTGTTGAGGGCAACACTGAAGCTTTCTTT.

The chain uses TRBV5-1 and TRBJ2-3; 10 bases are shared with TRBD2. The CDR3 totals 15 residues. The J segment lost 4 bases and the V segment lost 0 bases, leaving 2 bases of the junction unmatched. The germline CDR1 and CDR2 sequences are SGHRS and YFSETQ. CDR3 sequence: CASSLGTSGADTQYF. The CDR3 coding sequence is TGCGCCAGCAGCTTGGGTACTAGCGGGGCAGATACGCAGTATTTT.

This clone showed up just once. The chain has TRBV6-5 and TRBJ1-1, with 10 positions matching TRBD1. CDR1 is MNHEY and CDR2 is SVGAGI in the germline V gene. CDR3 length: 13 amino acids. With 8 bases clipped from V and 1 base from J, the junction kept 1 base outside the gene matches. The CDR3 DNA reads TGTGCCAGCGGGGACAGGGGGAACACTGAAGCTTTCTTT. Amino acid sequence: CASGDRGNTEAFF.

The chain joins TRBV3-1 (or the pseudogene TRBV3-2) to TRBJ1-4; possibly TRBD1 for D (5 bases). The germline gives CDR1 LGHDT, CDR2 YNNKEL (reference sequence). There are 12 residues in the CDR3. The V gene lost 8 bases and the J gene lost 7 bases, with 11 bases spanning the gap. CDR3 amino acids: CASGGFTEKLFF. The DNA for the CDR3 is TGTGCCAGCGGGGGGTTTACTGAAAAACTGTTTTTT.

The sample holds a few counts of this clone. CDR3 in DNA: TGTGCCAGCAACTTCGACAGGGCTGGAAATGAAAAACTGTTTTTT. This translates into CASNFDRAGNEKLFF. The V and J genes are TRBV2 and TRBJ1-4, with TRBD1 matching over 7 bases. The CDR3 loop spans 15 amino acids. Germline values: CDR1 SNHLY, CDR2 FYNNEI. With 7 bases clipped from V and 5 bases from J, the junction kept 10 bases outside the gene matches.

This clone was seen just once. The chain joins TRBV7-2 to TRBJ1-1; D uncertain. This CDR3 comprises 16 residues. Germline lookup yields CDR1 SGHTA and CDR2 FQGNSA. Trimming shortened V by 3 bases and J by 1 base, and 15 bases separated the two germline ends. This chain's CDR3 is CASSFGGGFGNTEAFF. The DNA of the CDR3 is TGTGCCAGCAGCTTCGGTGGCGGGTTCGGGAACACTGAAGCTTTCTTT. Combining the CDR3 with reference TRBV7-2 and TRBJ1-1 gives the whole variable domain GAGVSQSPSNKVTEKGKDVELRCDPISGHTALYWYRQSLGQGLEFLIYFQGNSAPDKSGLPSDRFSAERTGGSVSTLTIQRTQQEDSAVYLCASSFGGGFGNTEAFFGQGTRLTVV.

The rearrangement links TRBV6-6 to TRBJ2-1, with 7 bases lining up with TRBD1. V was clipped by 0 bases and J by 6 bases; unmatched bases: 8. This CDR3 comprises 16 residues. CDR1 is MNHNY, CDR2 SVGAGI, per germline (reference sequence). Here the CDR3 DNA reads TGTGCCAGCAGTTACTCCGACAGGGTAGGGAGCAATGAGCAGTTCTTC. This encodes CASSYSDRVGSNEQFF.

V gene TRBV5-6 combines with J gene TRBJ2-5; a weak D match, TRBD1 (5 bases). V was cut by 0 bases and J by 4 bases, with 19 bases left in between. The CDR3 covers 17 residues. Per germline, CDR1 SGHDT and CDR2 YYEEEE. CDR3 coding DNA: TGTGCCAGCAGCTTGGTAGGCCAGGGTGTTATGGGAGAGACCCAGTACTTC. Translating gives CASSLVGQGVMGETQYF. Using reference TRBV5-6 and TRBJ2-5 for the parts outside the CDR3, the full variable domain is DAGVTQSPTHLIKTRGQQVTLRCSPKSGHDTVSWYQQALGQGPQFIFQYYEEEERQRGNFPDRFSGHQFPNYSSELNVNALLLGDSALYLCASSLVGQGVMGETQYFGPGTRLLVL.

The chain uses TRBV11-1 and TRBJ2-7; perhaps TRBD2 as D (6 bases). This CDR3 region has 15 residues. Trimming pared 4 bases from V and 7 bases from J, leaving 20 bases between. Germline V gene sequence: CDR1 SGHAT, CDR2 FQDESV (reference sequence). The chain's CDR3 is CASSSSRGKSGEQYF. DNA for the CDR3: TGTGCCAGCAGCTCTTCCCGGGGGAAGTCGGGAGAGCAGTACTTC. Full variable domain (rest looked up from reference TRBV11-1 and TRBJ2-7): EAEVAQSPRYKITEKSQAVAFWCDPISGHATLYWYRQILGQGPELLVQFQDESVVDDSQLPKDRFSAERLKGVDSTLKIQPAELGDSAMYLCASSSSRGKSGEQYFGPGTRLTVT.

The chain recombines TRBV7-9 with TRBJ1-4; D gene unclear. Germline V CDR1 and CDR2: SEHNR, FQNEAQ (reference sequence). V lost 7 bases and J 4 bases, leaving 13 bases between the germline ends. CDR3 size: 14 residues. CDR3 nucleotide sequence: TGTGCCAGCATCATGGGAGGCAATAATGAAAAACTGTTTTTT. Residues: CASIMGGNNEKLFF.

This chain connects TRBV10-3 to TRBJ1-1; D remains unclear. V lost 11 bases to trimming and J lost 1 base, with 14 bases between them. The CDR3 sequence is 13 residues long. Germline V CDR1 and CDR2: ENHRY, SYGVKD. As DNA, the CDR3 is TGTGCCTCCACCGGTACCTCGAACACTGAAGCTTTCTTT. It is translated as CASTGTSNTEAFF.

J is TRBJ1-4 and V is TRBV7-2; the D gene is possibly TRBD1 (5 bases). Looked up from germline, CDR1 is SGHTA and CDR2 is FQGNSA. The germline V and J ends were trimmed by 5 bases and 8 bases, with 21 bases remaining between them. CDR3 length equals 16 residues. CDR3 nucleotide sequence: TGTGCCAGCAGCCCCGGGGGGACCTTAGGAGGGGAAAAACTGTTTTTT. Protein sequence: CASSPGGTLGGEKLFF.

The chain joins TRBV19 to TRBJ1-1; D remains ambiguous. Germline CDR1 is LNHDA and CDR2 is SQIVND (reference sequence). V dropped 0 bases and J dropped 0 bases, with 2 bases sitting between them. The CDR3 runs 13 residues. The CDR3, as DNA: TGTGCCAGTAGTATAGACGTGAACACTGAAGCTTTCTTT. It codes for CASSIDVNTEAFF.

This clone was observed a single time. V gene TRBV4-2 combines with J gene TRBJ2-1; a possible D gene is TRBD2 (5 bases). Trimming pared 3 bases from V and 1 base from J, leaving 10 bases between. Germline CDR1 reads LGHNA; CDR2 reads YNFKEQ. The CDR3 is 15 residues long. The CDR3 DNA reads as TGTGCCAGCAGCCAGGCGGGTCCATCCTACAATGAGCAGTTCTTC. The encoded protein is CASSQAGPSYNEQFF.

This clone appeared once. The V call is TRBV27, the J call TRBJ1-2; D may be TRBD1 (5 bases). In germline, CDR1 is MNHEY, CDR2 SMNVEV (reference sequence). The CDR3 covers 13 residues. Trimming removed 6 bases from V and 8 bases from J, with 16 bases in between. The CDR3 bases are TGTGCCAGCAGAGCATACGGGGGAAGCGGCTACACCTTC. Translated, it gives CASRAYGGSGYTF.